Below, 11 T cell receptor beta chains from the same sample are listed, as sequenced in a study of PD-1 blockade in classical Hodgkin lymphoma. Only in-frame clones appear in the TCRdb table, and some are missing; sequencing was by immunoSEQ multiplex PCR. The sample records roughly 51,000 clones, under 80% being singletons. Time point: cycle 4 day 1 (C4D1), after around six weeks of nivolumab. Relapse after autologous stem cell transplantation occurred in every patient, and brentuximab vedotin exposure varied. The starting material was peripheral blood mononuclear cells (PBMCs), obtained before the fourth cycle of nivolumab. These receptors were collected from a human donor with classical Hodgkin lymphoma.

This rearrangement joins TRBV30 to TRBJ2-3, with D uncertain. Germline V lookup: CDR1 GTSNPN, CDR2 SVGIG (reference sequence). The germline V and J ends were trimmed by 1 base and 0 bases, with 11 bases remaining between them. This CDR3 is 15 amino acids long. The CDR3 region is CAWSETVTSTDTQYF. The CDR3 nucleotides read TGTGCCTGGAGTGAGACCGTGACTAGCACAGATACGCAGTATTTT. Looking up the rest from reference TRBV30 and TRBJ2-3 gives the full variable domain: SQTIHQWPATLVQPVGSPLSLECTVEGTSNPNLYWYRQAAGRGLQLLFYSVGIGQISSEVPQNLSASRPQDRQFILSSKKLLLSDSGFYLCAWSETVTSTDTQYFGPGTRLTVL.

J is TRBJ2-7 and V is TRBV28; D gene unclear. The V gene's germline CDR1 is MDHEN and CDR2 SYDVKM. This CDR3 is built from 12 residues. Trimming cost V 4 bases and J 4 bases, with 8 bases left between them. CDR3 sequence reads: CASSYQNYEQYF. The CDR3 coding sequence is TGTGCCAGCAGTTACCAAAATTACGAGCAGTACTTC.

The chain recombines TRBV7-9 with TRBJ1-2; TRBD1 agrees at 10 bases. CDR3 length: 15 residues. The germline V gene has CDR1 SEHNR and CDR2 FQNEAQ (reference sequence). V lost 5 bases to trimming and J lost 3 bases; unmatched junction nucleotides: 6. The CDR3 region has the DNA TGTGCCAGCAGCGACCGACAGGGGGCTTACTATGGCTACACCTTC. Translating it yields CASSDRQGAYYGYTF. Drawing the rest from reference TRBV7-9 and TRBJ1-2, the complete variable domain is DTGVSQNPRHKITKRGQNVTFRCDPISEHNRLYWYRQTLGQGPEFLTYFQNEAQLEKSRLLSDRFSAERPKGSFSTLEIQRTEQGDSAMYLCASSDRQGAYYGYTFGSGTRLTVV.

The chain has TRBV10-3 and TRBJ1-5; no definite D call. V was pared by 3 bases and J by 5 bases, with 11 bases between. The CDR3 length is 14 residues. Germline V lookup: CDR1 ENHRY, CDR2 SYGVKD. The CDR3 is CAISDPGRDQPQHF. The CDR3 nucleotides read TGTGCCATCAGTGATCCCGGGCGGGATCAGCCCCAGCATTTT.

This clone was seen a single time. The chain links TRBV28 to TRBJ1-6, with D perhaps matching TRBD1 (5 bases). Trimming removed 2 bases from V and 10 bases from J, with 15 bases in between. This CDR3 has 15 amino acids. The germline gives CDR1 MDHEN, CDR2 SYDVKM. The CDR3 region has the DNA TGTGCCAGCAGTTTAGGGCAGGGCTACAGATCACCCCTCCACTTT. Translating it yields CASSLGQGYRSPLHF.

The chain joins TRBV10-3 to TRBJ2-7; D is ambiguous. Trimming left V 0 bases short and J 0 bases short, with 6 bases between. CDR1 and CDR2 from the germline V gene are ENHRY and SYGVKD. CDR3 length equals 14 residues. The CDR3 DNA follows: TGTGCCATCAGTGAGTCGACGCGCTCCTACGAGCAGTACTTC. It yields the protein CAISESTRSYEQYF.

This chain links TRBV7-3 with TRBJ2-7; 8 nucleotides align to TRBD2. This CDR3 has 14 amino acids. Germline V gene lookup returns CDR1 SGHTA and CDR2 FQGTGA. The V and J ends lost 5 bases and 7 bases, in that order; junction bases with no gene match: 10. The CDR3 DNA reads as TGTGCCAGCAGCCAAGCTAGTAGCGGGGTTGAGCAGTACTTC. Its protein is CASSQASSGVEQYF.

This clone was detected only a few times. This rearrangement joins TRBV28 to TRBJ2-1; 7 nucleotides agree with TRBD2. The V and J ends lost 3 bases and 4 bases, in that order; junction bases with no gene match: 12. Germline CDR1 MDHEN, CDR2 SYDVKM. The CDR3 length is 17 residues. CDR3 nucleotide sequence: TGTGCCAGCAGTTTTAGTGGCGGGAGCGAGGGGTACAATGAGCAGTTCTTC. Translating gives CASSFSGGSEGYNEQFF.

The rearrangement uses TRBV5-6 and TRBJ1-6, with 7 bases matching TRBD1. Germline V gene lookup returns CDR1 SGHDT and CDR2 YYEEEE. The CDR3 has 13 amino acids. Trimming cost V 6 bases and J 6 bases; bases outside gene matches: 3. The CDR3 loop is CASTGQPNSPLHF. For the CDR3, the DNA is TGTGCCAGCACGGGACAGCCTAATTCACCCCTCCACTTT.

The chain has TRBV6-6 and TRBJ1-2; 8 nucleotides agree with TRBD1. Trimming cost V 5 bases and J 4 bases; bases outside gene matches: 3. Germline V gives CDR1 MNHNY, CDR2 SVGAGI (reference sequence). The CDR3 is 13 amino acids. For the CDR3, the DNA is TGTGCCAGCAGTGGACAGGGCAGCTATGGCTACACCTTC. It encodes CASSGQGSYGYTF.

This clone was seen ten or more times. The J gene is TRBJ2-5, the V gene TRBV7-9, with TRBD2 matching 9 bases. Germline CDR1 reads SEHNR; CDR2 reads FQNEAQ (reference sequence). This CDR3 has 14 residues. The trim removed 4 bases at V and 5 bases at J, leaving 5 bases unmatched. Written as DNA, the CDR3 is TGTGCCAGCAGCTCCGGACTAGCGTGGGAGACCCAGTACTTC. Protein sequence: CASSSGLAWETQYF. Variable domain in full (rest from reference TRBV7-9 and TRBJ2-5): DTGVSQNPRHKITKRGQNVTFRCDPISEHNRLYWYRQTLGQGPEFLTYFQNEAQLEKSRLLSDRFSAERPKGSFSTLEIQRTEQGDSAMYLCASSSGLAWETQYFGPGTRLLVL.